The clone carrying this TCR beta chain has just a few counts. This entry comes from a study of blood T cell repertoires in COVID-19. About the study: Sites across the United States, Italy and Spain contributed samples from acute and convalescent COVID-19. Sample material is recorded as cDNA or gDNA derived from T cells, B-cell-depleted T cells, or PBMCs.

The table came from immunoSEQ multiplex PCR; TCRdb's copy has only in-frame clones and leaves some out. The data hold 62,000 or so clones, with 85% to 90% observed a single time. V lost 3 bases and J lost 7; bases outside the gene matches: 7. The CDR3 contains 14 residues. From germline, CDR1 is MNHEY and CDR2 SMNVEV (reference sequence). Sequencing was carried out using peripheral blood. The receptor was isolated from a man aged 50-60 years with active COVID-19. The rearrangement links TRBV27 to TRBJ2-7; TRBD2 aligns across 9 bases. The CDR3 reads CASSFAGGPREQYF. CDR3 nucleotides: TGTGCCAGCAGTTTTGCGGGGGGGCCAAGGGAGCAGTACTTC.